This record concerns one T cell receptor beta chain sequence. Sequencing was performed with immunoSEQ multiplex PCR; in TCRdb, only in-frame clones are kept and a portion is missing. The profile shows some 90,000 clones, 70% to 90% of them singletons. The data stem from a study of blood T cell repertoires in COVID-19. In germline, CDR1 is SGDLS, CDR2 YYNGEE. Trimming removed 0 bases from V and 2 bases from J, with 12 bases in between. This CDR3 has 15 residues. This TCR derives from an elderly woman with acute or convalescent COVID-19. The sample taken for sequencing was peripheral blood. The rearrangement uses TRBV9 and TRBJ2-7; D might be TRBD1 (6 bases). As DNA, the CDR3 is TGTGCCAGCAGCGTAGGAGGGGGTCGGGCCTACGAGCAGTACTTC. Protein product: CASSVGGGRAYEQYF. Together with reference TRBV9 and TRBJ2-7, the CDR3 gives the full variable domain: DSGVTQTPKHLITATGQRVTLRCSPRSGDLSVYWYQQSLDQGLQFLIQYYNGEERAKGNILERFSAQQFPDLHSELNLSSLELGDSALYFCASSVGGGRAYEQYFGPGTRLTVT.